A selection of T cell receptor beta chains follows, all from one sample in a study of blood T cell repertoires in COVID-19. This table comes from immunoSEQ multiplex PCR, and its TCRdb copy is limited to in-frame clones, with some not included. The data hold roughly 250,000 clones, with less than 90% observed a single time. The sequenced sample consisted of peripheral blood. These receptors were collected from a woman aged 25 to 39 with COVID-19, enrolled during active disease. The CDR3 runs from the conserved cysteine through the conserved F or W. The order of the fields is D gene, clone size, V gene, J gene, CDR3 DNA, CDR3 protein. D genes are given only for firm matches. Clone sizes are given selectively: once, few, many, or a class where the clone is expanded.

TRBD2	once	TRBV11-2	TRBJ2-7	TGTGCCAGCAGCTTAAATTCCGCGGGGGGGCTTCCCCTCTCCTACGAGCAGTACTTC	CASSLNSAGGLPLSYEQYF
TRBD1	.	TRBV23-1	TRBJ1-4	TGCGCCAGCAGTCAGTGGGGACAGGGGAGGGAAAAACTGTTTTTT	CASSQWGQGREKLFF
TRBD1	.	TRBV7-9	TRBJ1-5	TGTGCCAGCCAGGACGGGACAGGGAAGAATCAGCCCCAGCATTTT	CASQDGTGKNQPQHF
.	.	TRBV2	TRBJ2-2	TGTGCCAGCAGTGGAGAAGGGGCCGGCGGGGAGCTGTTTTTT	CASSGEGAGGELFF
TRBD2	few	TRBV29-1	TRBJ2-5	TGCAGCGTTGACTACGCCGGGACTACGAAGACCCAGTACTTC	CSVDYAGTTKTQYF
.	.	TRBV7-2	TRBJ2-4	TGTGCCAGCAGCTTAGTCTCAAACATTCAGTACTTC	CASSLVSNIQYF
.	.	TRBV20-1	TRBJ1-5	TGCAGTGCTAGGTCCGATCAGCCCCAGCATTTT	CSARSDQPQHF
TRBD1	.	TRBV27	TRBJ2-2	TGTGCCAGCAGCCCGGACAGGAACTCAGAGGAGCTGTTTTTT	CASSPDRNSEELFF
.	once	TRBV27	TRBJ1-6	TGTGCCAGCAGTTTGGACACCGACAATTCACCCCTCCACTTT	CASSLDTDNSPLHF
TRBD2	.	TRBV4-1	TRBJ2-7	TGCGCCAGCAGCCAAGCGCTAGCGGGGGGGCTCTCCTACGAGCAGTACTTC	CASSQALAGGLSYEQYF
.	.	TRBV29-1	TRBJ1-2	TGCAGCGTGGGGGAGCGGGGGTCTAGAAGCTACACCTTC	CSVGERGSRSYTF
.	.	TRBV30	TRBJ1-4	TGTGCTACTAAGTCTGCAACTAATGAAAAACTGTTTTTT	CATKSATNEKLFF
TRBD1	.	TRBV24-1	TRBJ2-1	TGTGCCACCAGTGACCCGGGACAGACCTACAATGAGCAGTTCTTC	CATSDPGQTYNEQFF
TRBD1	.	TRBV7-9	TRBJ2-3	TGTGCCAGCAGCCGAAGGGGGCAAGATACGCAGTATTTT	CASSRRGQDTQYF
.	.	TRBV23-1	TRBJ1-5	TGCGCCAGCAGTCAGGGCCCTACTTTGCGTAGCCAGCATTTT	CASSQGPTLRSQHF
.	many	TRBV28	TRBJ2-7	TGTGCCAGCAGTTTCAGGACTGATACCCACGAGCAGTACTTC	CASSFRTDTHEQYF
.	.	TRBV29-1	TRBJ1-1	TGCAGCGTTGGGCTCCGGAGTTCGACTGAAGCTTTCTTT	CSVGLRSSTEAFF
TRBD1	once	TRBV19	TRBJ1-1	TGTGCCAGTAGCAACAGGGGGAGCAACACTGAAGCTTTCTTT	CASSNRGSNTEAFF
.	.	TRBV29-1	TRBJ2-7	TGCAGCGTTGTTGGCCTCTCCTACGAGCAGTACTTC	CSVVGLSYEQYF
.	.	TRBV7-8	TRBJ2-7	TGTGCCAGCAGCCCCCTGGGAGTGCGCGAGCAGTACTTC	CASSPLGVREQYF
TRBD1	.	TRBV5-4	TRBJ1-2	TGTGCCAGCAGGACCGGGACAGGGGAGGTCTACACCTTC	CASRTGTGEVYTF
.	.	TRBV28	TRBJ1-2	TGTGCCAGCAGTTTAATCCCCCTGTCCTTAGGATACGGGGGCTATGGCTACACCTTC	CASSLIPLSLGYGGYGYTF
TRBD2	.	TRBV4-2	TRBJ2-3	TGTGCCAGCAGCCAAGAGATAGCGGGGGGCCCGGCAGATACGCAGTATTTT	CASSQEIAGGPADTQYF
.	.	TRBV4-1	TRBJ2-7	TGCGCCAGCAGCCCCTACCTCCCCTACGAGCAGTACTTC	CASSPYLPYEQYF
.	.	TRBV6-1	TRBJ1-6	TGTGCCAGCAGTGACAGGGGTAATTCACCCCTCCACTTT	CASSDRGNSPLHF
.	once	TRBV4-1	TRBJ2-5	TGCGCCAGCAGCCAAGATTTGGCGGGGATCCAAGAGACCCAGTACTTC	CASSQDLAGIQETQYF
.	once	TRBV12-3/TRBV12-4	TRBJ2-5	TGTGCCAGCAGCCCCCCGGGGGGCGAGACCCAGTACTTC	CASSPPGGETQYF
.	.	TRBV5-1	TRBJ2-3	TGCGCCAGCAGCTCTATATTAGGGGGGGCTACGGCTACGCAGTATTTT	CASSSILGGATATQYF
.	.	TRBV19	TRBJ1-5	TGTGCCAGTAGTACGGGGAGCTCGGGCCCCCTAGCTTATAGCAATCAGCCCCAGCATTTT	CASSTGSSGPLAYSNQPQHF
.	.	TRBV4-1	TRBJ2-7	TGCGCCAGCAGCCAGGCCCCGCGAGGGCGCGCCTACGAGCAGTACTTC	CASSQAPRGRAYEQYF
TRBD1	.	TRBV11-2	TRBJ2-5	TGTGCCAGCAGCCCCGGGACAGTTTGGGGGGAGACCCAGTACTTC	CASSPGTVWGETQYF
.	.	TRBV3-1/TRBV3-2	TRBJ1-1	TGTGCCAGCAGCCATTATACTGAAGCTTTCTTT	CASSHYTEAFF
.	.	TRBV28	TRBJ2-2	TGTGCCAGCAGGGTGAGAGGGAGGGAGCTGTTTTTT	CASRVRGRELFF
.	.	TRBV15	TRBJ1-4	TGTGCCACCAGCTTTGGGGCGGGGGGCGGTGAAAAACTGTTTTTT	CATSFGAGGGEKLFF
.	.	TRBV27	TRBJ1-1	TGTGCCAGCAGGCGCGGGGGGGGTGAAGCTTTCTTT	CASRRGGGEAFF
.	.	TRBV5-4	TRBJ1-1	TGTGCCAGCAGCTTGGGGCAGGGCAAAATAACTGAAGCTTTCTTT	CASSLGQGKITEAFF
.	once	TRBV3-1/TRBV3-2	TRBJ1-2	TGTGCCAGCAGCCAAAGAGCAAACTATGGCTACACCTTC	CASSQRANYGYTF
TRBD2	few	TRBV5-1	TRBJ2-5	TGCGCCAGCAGCTTTTCGGGGGGACCGGGGGAGACCCAGTACTTC	CASSFSGGPGETQYF
TRBD1	.	TRBV5-1	TRBJ2-7	TGCGCCAGCAGCTTACAGGGGCAGATGTACGAGCAGTACTTC	CASSLQGQMYEQYF